One sample yielded the 30 T cell receptor beta chains listed below, sequenced in a study of T cell changes during pregnancy in multiple sclerosis. TCRdb's copy holds only in-frame clones and misses some; the assay was immunoSEQ multiplex PCR. The sample contains almost 95,000 clones, more than 85% of which appear only once. This material consisted of peripheral blood, taken in the first trimester of pregnancy. All receptors come from a female donor with multiple sclerosis, enrolled in a pregnancy study.

The V call is TRBV18, the J call TRBJ2-7, with D perhaps matching TRBD2 (5 bases). Per germline, CDR1 KGHSH and CDR2 LQKENI. The CDR3 has 14 residues. The V gene lost 6 bases and the J gene lost 2 bases, with 14 bases spanning the gap. The CDR3 reads CASSPGDGPYEQYF. CDR3 DNA sequence: TGTGCCAGCTCCCCCGGGGATGGTCCCTACGAGCAGTACTTC.

This chain uses TRBV27 with TRBJ1-2, with 8 bases fitting TRBD1. In germline, CDR1 is MNHEY, CDR2 SMNVEV (reference sequence). The CDR3 consists of 16 residues. V dropped 4 bases and J dropped 4; count of bases not matched to a gene: 11. In DNA, the CDR3 is TGTGCCAGCAGTTGGACAGGGAGCCTCCCTGTCTATGGCTACACCTTC. Protein product: CASSWTGSLPVYGYTF.

This clone has only a few counts. This rearrangement joins TRBV28 to TRBJ2-3; maybe TRBD2 (6 bases). The germline gives CDR1 MDHEN, CDR2 SYDVKM. The CDR3 is 17 residues long. Trimming stripped 4 bases from V and 2 bases from J, with 19 bases between. CDR3 loop: CASSSPYGLANTDTQYF. The CDR3 DNA reads TGTGCCAGCAGTTCCCCCTATGGGCTAGCGAACACAGATACGCAGTATTTT.

The rearrangement uses TRBV30 and TRBJ1-5; no clear D gene. The CDR3 runs to 14 residues. Germline CDR1 GTSNPN, CDR2 SVGIG (reference sequence). Trimming removed 3 bases at V and 2 bases at J, with 11 bases between. The CDR3 loop reads CAWSRPGGNQPQHF. DNA for the CDR3: TGTGCCTGGAGCCGCCCCGGGGGCAATCAGCCCCAGCATTTT.

This chain joins TRBV5-1 and TRBJ1-3, with D unresolved. V was clipped by 3 bases and J by 4 bases, with 8 bases between them. The V gene's germline CDR1 is SGHRS and CDR2 YFSETQ. The CDR3 has 13 amino acids. The CDR3 coding sequence is TGCGCCAGCAGCTCCGACACCGGAAACACCATATATTTT. This translates into CASSSDTGNTIYF.

The chain recombines TRBV4-1 with TRBJ2-6; 7 positions match TRBD1. From germline, CDR1 is MGHRA and CDR2 YSYEKL. This CDR3 is built from 16 residues. Germline trimming cut 0 bases from V and 2 bases from J; bases unmatched to any gene: 1. Here the CDR3 reads CASSQDGTAGANVLTF. The CDR3 region has the DNA TGCGCCAGCAGCCAAGATGGGACAGCTGGGGCCAACGTCCTGACTTTC.

The V and J genes are TRBV5-4 and TRBJ2-3, with 7 nucleotides matching TRBD2. The ends lost 2 bases at V and 1 base at J; junction bases unmatched: 4. Germline V gives CDR1 SGHNT, CDR2 YYREEE (reference sequence). The CDR3 sequence is 15 residues long. The CDR3 here is CASSLMLAGTDTQYF. CDR3 bases: TGTGCCAGCAGCTTAATGCTAGCGGGCACAGATACGCAGTATTTT.

This clone appeared a few times. This rearrangement joins TRBV7-2 to TRBJ2-7, with TRBD2 matching over 7 bases. CDR3 length equals 13 residues. V lost 2 bases, J lost 9 bases, and 7 bases stayed unmatched. Germline V lookup: CDR1 SGHTA, CDR2 FQGNSA. CDR3 region: CASSLKRREGQYF. The CDR3 DNA is TGTGCCAGCAGCTTAAAGAGGAGGGAGGGGCAGTACTTC.

The chain uses TRBV30 and TRBJ1-2; 8 bases map to TRBD1. Germline values: CDR1 GTSNPN, CDR2 SVGIG (reference sequence). The CDR3 runs 15 residues. J lost 6 bases, V lost 4 bases, and 13 bases had no gene match. The CDR3 sequence is CAWTSYGQGSDGYTF. In DNA, the CDR3 is TGTGCCTGGACTTCCTACGGACAGGGTTCTGATGGCTACACCTTC.

Of note for this clone: Other DNA sequences in the sample encode the same CDR3. The genes are TRBV29-1 and TRBJ2-7; D is uncertain. The germline gives CDR1 SQVTM, CDR2 ANQGSEA. This CDR3 comprises 11 residues. V lost 2 bases, J lost 4 bases, and 6 bases lay in between. DNA of the CDR3: TGCAGCGTTGAATCAGGATACGAGCAGTACTTC. Translation: CSVESGYEQYF.

The CDR3 region has the DNA TGCGCCAGCAGCCCTGGATGGGTAGGAGGTATCACCTACGAGCAGTACTTC. This sequence encodes CASSPGWVGGITYEQYF. The V call is TRBV4-3, the J call TRBJ2-7, with D possibly matching TRBD2 (5 bases). V was pared by 4 bases and J by 2 bases, with 21 bases between. The CDR3 consists of 17 residues. Germline CDR1 reads LGHNA; CDR2 reads YSLEER.

This clone appeared once. The chain recombines TRBV14 with TRBJ1-1, with a possible D match to TRBD1 (5 bases). The length of the CDR3 is 16 residues. In germline, CDR1 is SGHDN, CDR2 FVKESK. Trimming shortened V by 1 base and J by 1 base, and 13 bases separated the two germline ends. The CDR3 is CASSQGIGQGNTEAFF. DNA for the CDR3: TGTGCCAGCAGCCAAGGGATAGGGCAGGGGAACACTGAAGCTTTCTTT. The full variable domain, with the rest looked up from reference TRBV14 and TRBJ1-1, is EAGVTQFPSHSVIEKGQTVTLRCDPISGHDNLYWYRRVMGKEIKFLLHFVKESKQDESGMPNNRFLAERTGGTYSTLKVQPAELEDSGVYFCASSQGIGQGNTEAFFGQGTRLTVV.

The J gene is TRBJ2-3, the V gene TRBV6-1, with D possibly TRBD2 on 5 matching bases. Germline lookup yields CDR1 MNHNS and CDR2 SASEGT. V lost 2 bases to trimming and J lost 9 bases, with 30 bases between them. The CDR3 consists of 19 residues. The CDR3 protein is CASSESTPGGGSTWRTQYF. In DNA form, the CDR3 reads TGTGCCAGCAGTGAAAGCACGCCCGGAGGAGGATCGACGTGGCGGACGCAGTATTTT.

The chain carries TRBV7-9 and TRBJ2-1, with TRBD1 matching 10 bases. V was pared by 4 bases and J by 5 bases, with 11 bases of the junction left unmatched. Germline-derived CDR1 and CDR2 are SEHNR and FQNEAQ (reference sequence). The CDR3 totals 17 residues. The DNA for the CDR3 is TGTGCCAGCAGCTCCAACCGGGACAGGGGACGTGACAATGAGCAGTTCTTC. It encodes CASSSNRDRGRDNEQFF.

This chain links TRBV6-6 with TRBJ1-2; D is perhaps TRBD1 (6 bases). The CDR3 spans 15 residues. Trimming took off 2 bases at V and 3 bases at J, with 13 bases between the two ends. The V gene's germline CDR1 is MNHNY and CDR2 SVGAGI (reference sequence). The CDR3 region is CASSYKAGVDYGYTF. The CDR3 nucleotides read TGTGCCAGCAGTTACAAAGCAGGGGTGGACTATGGCTACACCTTC.

The V call is TRBV11-2, the J call TRBJ2-1, with D possibly matching TRBD2 (6 bases). Trimming took 3 bases from V and 8 from J, leaving 17 bases between them. The length of the CDR3 is 15 residues. CDR1 SGHAT and CDR2 FQNNGV come from the germline V gene. CDR3 in DNA: TGTGCCAGCAGCTTGGCCACTAGCTATGGCGATGAGCAGTTCTTC. Its protein is CASSLATSYGDEQFF.

The V and J genes are TRBV13 and TRBJ1-5; unclear D gene. The V and J ends lost 4 bases and 9 bases respectively, with 13 bases between them. This CDR3 is built from 13 residues. CDR1 and CDR2 (germline): PRHDT, FYEKMQ (reference sequence). The CDR3 here is CASSSGRARPQHF. The CDR3 region has the DNA TGTGCCAGCAGCTCGGGGAGGGCGAGGCCCCAGCATTTT.

The rearrangement joins TRBV5-1 to TRBJ2-1; 14 bases align to TRBD2. Germline CDR1 and CDR2: SGHRS and YFSETQ. This CDR3 contains 17 residues. The ends lost 5 bases at V and 4 bases at J; junction bases unmatched: 8. The CDR3 DNA follows: TGCGCCAGCAGTTTTGCGGGACTAGCGGGAGTATACAATGAGCAGTTCTTC. This gives the protein CASSFAGLAGVYNEQFF.

This chain uses TRBV27 with TRBJ1-5; 10 bases align to TRBD1. Unmatched junction bases numbered 8, after V lost 6 bases and J lost 3 bases. Per the germline V gene, CDR1 is MNHEY and CDR2 is SMNVEV (reference sequence). The CDR3 consists of 16 residues. The CDR3 region is CASRMTGGAPNQPQHF. CDR3 DNA: TGTGCCAGCAGGATGACAGGGGGCGCGCCCAATCAGCCCCAGCATTTT.

The chain combines TRBV29-1 with TRBJ2-5; 7 bases fit TRBD2. This CDR3 has 14 residues. Trimming took 4 bases from V and 7 from J; bases not matched to a gene: 12. Per the germline V gene, CDR1 is SQVTM and CDR2 is ANQGSEA. The CDR3 region has the DNA TGCAGCGTTGGGGTTGGGGGGGACGTAGGGACCCAGTACTTC. Translating it yields CSVGVGGDVGTQYF. The variable domain in full, with the rest retrieved from reference TRBV29-1 and TRBJ2-5, is SAVISQKPSRDICQRGTSLTIQCQVDSQVTMMFWYRQQPGQSLTLIATANQGSEATYESGFVIDKFPISRPNLTFSTLTVSNMSPEDSSIYLCSVGVGGDVGTQYFGPGTRLLVL.

The V and J genes are TRBV5-1 and TRBJ2-1, with unresolved D. The CDR3 covers 13 residues. Germline lookup yields CDR1 SGHRS and CDR2 YFSETQ. The V end lost 0 bases, the J end lost 8 bases, and 9 bases lay between the germline ends. CDR3 nucleotide sequence: TGCGCCAGCAGCTTGGGTCGGGTGGATGAGCAGTTCTTC. This codes for CASSLGRVDEQFF. The full variable domain, with the rest looked up from reference TRBV5-1 and TRBJ2-1, is KAGVTQTPRYLIKTRGQQVTLSCSPISGHRSVSWYQQTPGQGLQFLFEYFSETQRNKGNFPGRFSGRQFSNSRSEMNVSTLELGDSALYLCASSLGRVDEQFFGPGTRLTVL.

The chain combines TRBV14 with TRBJ2-3; D is undetermined. This CDR3 contains 13 residues. Trimming took off 4 bases at V and 0 bases at J, with 5 bases between the two ends. Germline V gene lookup returns CDR1 SGHDN and CDR2 FVKESK. The CDR3 is CASSLPSTDTQYF. In DNA form, the CDR3 reads TGTGCCAGCAGCCTTCCTAGCACAGATACGCAGTATTTT.

The gene calls are TRBV2 and TRBJ1-2; possibly TRBD1 for D (5 bases). CDR1 is SNHLY, CDR2 FYNNEI, per germline. The CDR3 contains 14 residues. V lost 5 bases, J lost 6 bases, and 16 bases lay in between. CDR3 DNA: TGTGCCAGCAGTTTACAGGCAGGTCTTGATGGCTACACCTTC. This encodes CASSLQAGLDGYTF.

The CDR3 protein is CASSWASGSNEQFF. The CDR3 DNA is TGTGCCAGTAGTTGGGCTAGCGGGAGTAATGAGCAGTTCTTC. V usage is TRBV19 and J usage is TRBJ2-1, with TRBD2 matching 10 bases. The V segment lost 5 bases and the J segment 7 bases; nucleotides outside the gene matches: 5. The CDR3 extends over 14 amino acids. Germline V gene data show CDR1 as LNHDA and CDR2 as SQIVND (reference sequence).

The rearrangement joins TRBV11-3 to TRBJ2-2; no clear D gene. The V end was cut by 6 bases, the J end by 5 bases, with 4 bases between. Germline lookup yields CDR1 SGHNT and CDR2 YENEEA. The CDR3 is made up of 11 amino acids. The CDR3 sequence is CASSLTGELFF. The CDR3, as DNA: TGTGCCAGCAGTCTAACCGGGGAGCTGTTTTTT.

The V gene is TRBV30, the J gene TRBJ2-2; D unresolved. V was clipped by 0 bases and J by 2 bases, with 7 bases between them. This CDR3 contains 14 residues. Germline CDR1 GTSNPN, CDR2 SVGIG (reference sequence). CDR3 sequence reads: CAWSVIINTGELFF. DNA for the CDR3: TGTGCCTGGAGTGTAATAATAAACACCGGGGAGCTGTTTTTT.

J is TRBJ2-2 and V is TRBV13; D may be TRBD2 (6 bases). CDR1 is PRHDT, CDR2 FYEKMQ, per germline (reference sequence). V was clipped by 0 bases and J by 3 bases, with 8 bases between them. The CDR3 spans 15 residues. DNA of the CDR3: TGTGCCAGCAGCTTAGGGACTAGTGACACCGGGGAGCTGTTTTTT. It yields the protein CASSLGTSDTGELFF.

This clone was observed a few times. The genes are TRBV19 and TRBJ2-7; 9 bases are shared with TRBD1. Trimming removed 3 bases from V and 4 bases from J; junction bases left unmatched: 1. The CDR3 is 13 amino acids. Germline CDR1 LNHDA, CDR2 SQIVND (reference sequence). The CDR3 is CASSMGQGYEQYF. For the CDR3, the DNA is TGTGCCAGTAGTATGGGACAGGGATACGAGCAGTACTTC.

The gene calls are TRBV12-5 and TRBJ2-1; 7 positions match TRBD2. The germline V gene has CDR1 LGHNT and CDR2 FRNRAP. Trimming cost V 5 bases and J 4 bases; bases outside gene matches: 5. CDR3 length: 14 amino acids. The CDR3 DNA sequence: TGTGCTAGTGGTCCTAGCGGATCATACAATGAGCAGTTCTTC. The encoded protein is CASGPSGSYNEQFF.

V is TRBV18 and J is TRBJ2-1; D perhaps matches TRBD2 (5 bases). CDR3 length equals 16 residues. V lost 0 bases, J lost 0 bases, and 9 bases lay in between. The germline CDR1 and CDR2 sequences are KGHSH and LQKENI. The DNA for the CDR3 is TGTGCCAGCTCACCACCGTTGGAGGTCTCCTACAATGAGCAGTTCTTC. Translation: CASSPPLEVSYNEQFF.